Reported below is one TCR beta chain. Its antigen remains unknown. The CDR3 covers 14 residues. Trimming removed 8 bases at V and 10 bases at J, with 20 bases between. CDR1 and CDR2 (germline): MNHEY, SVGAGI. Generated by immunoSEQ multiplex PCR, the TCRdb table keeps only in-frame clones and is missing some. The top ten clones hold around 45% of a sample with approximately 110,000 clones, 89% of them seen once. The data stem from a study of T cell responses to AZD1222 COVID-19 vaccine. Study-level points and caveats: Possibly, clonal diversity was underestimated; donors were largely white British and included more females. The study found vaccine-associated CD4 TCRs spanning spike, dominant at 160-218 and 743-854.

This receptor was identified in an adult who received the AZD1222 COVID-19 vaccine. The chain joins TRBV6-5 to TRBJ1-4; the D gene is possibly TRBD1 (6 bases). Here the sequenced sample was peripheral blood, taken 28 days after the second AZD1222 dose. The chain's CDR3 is CASGYADRTGKLFF. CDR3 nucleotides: TGTGCCAGCGGCTACGCAGACAGGACCGGAAAACTGTTTTTT.